This T cell receptor (beta chain) emerged from a study of OX40 agonist ivuxolimab in advanced cancers. The method was immunoSEQ multiplex PCR; TCRdb's version includes in-frame clones alone and lacks a portion of them. Of over 75,000 clones detected, 85% to 95% appear once; the ten largest clones hold 2% to 3%. The starting material was CD4+ or CD8+ T cells sorted from blood, obtained in a trial of the OX40 agonist ivuxolimab. The clonotype originates from an adult with an advanced solid tumor such as melanoma, head and neck, liver or kidney cancer.

In DNA, the CDR3 is TGTGCCTGGAACCCAGGGTCTACTAATGAAAAACTGTTTTTT. This encodes CAWNPGSTNEKLFF. The rearrangement links TRBV30 to TRBJ1-4; the D gene is possibly TRBD1 (5 bases). There are 14 residues in the CDR3. Trimming took 4 bases from V and 2 from J, leaving 11 bases between them. CDR1 and CDR2 from the germline V gene are GTSNPN and SVGIG (reference sequence).